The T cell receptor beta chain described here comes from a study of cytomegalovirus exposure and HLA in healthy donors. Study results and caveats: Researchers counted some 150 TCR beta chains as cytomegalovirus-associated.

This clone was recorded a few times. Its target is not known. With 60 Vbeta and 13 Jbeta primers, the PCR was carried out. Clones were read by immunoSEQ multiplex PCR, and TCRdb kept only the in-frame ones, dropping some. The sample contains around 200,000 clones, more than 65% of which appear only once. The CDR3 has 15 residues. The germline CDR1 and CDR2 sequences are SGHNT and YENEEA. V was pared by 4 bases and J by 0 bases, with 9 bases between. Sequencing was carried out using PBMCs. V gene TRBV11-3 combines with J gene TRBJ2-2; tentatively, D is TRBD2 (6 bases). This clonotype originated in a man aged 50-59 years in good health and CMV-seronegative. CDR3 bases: TGTGCCAGCAGCTCGGGACTTTCGAACACCGGGGAGCTGTTTTTT. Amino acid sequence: CASSSGLSNTGELFF.